This paragraph covers one T cell receptor (beta chain) sequence. Using immunoSEQ multiplex PCR, the repertoire was profiled, and TCRdb retains in-frame clones only, with some absent. Among about 170,000 clones listed, about 91% were seen once. The sample originates from a study of control samples from healthy donors and cancer patients. The sequencing input was blood. The sequence was collected from a woman in her 30s in good health.

CDR3 sequence reads: CASSLAGWTEAFF. The CDR3 nucleotides are TGTGCCAGCAGCTTAGCTGGTTGGACTGAAGCTTTCTTT. V and J are TRBV7-6 and TRBJ1-1; D is ambiguous. Trimming stripped 0 bases from V and 5 bases from J, with 7 bases between. This CDR3 has 13 amino acids. Per germline, CDR1 SGHVS and CDR2 FNYEAQ.